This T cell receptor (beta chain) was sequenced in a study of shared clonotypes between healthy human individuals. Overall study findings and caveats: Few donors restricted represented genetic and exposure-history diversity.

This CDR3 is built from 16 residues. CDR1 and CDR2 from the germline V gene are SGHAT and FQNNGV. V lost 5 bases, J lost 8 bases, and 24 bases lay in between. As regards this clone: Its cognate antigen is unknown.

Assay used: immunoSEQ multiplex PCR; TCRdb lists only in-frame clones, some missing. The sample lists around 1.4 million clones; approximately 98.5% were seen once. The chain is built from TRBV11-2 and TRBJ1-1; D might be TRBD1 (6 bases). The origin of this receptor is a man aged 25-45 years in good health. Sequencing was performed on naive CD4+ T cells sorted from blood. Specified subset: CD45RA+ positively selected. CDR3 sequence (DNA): TGTGCCAGCAGCACTCTAAGGGGGATGACCCGAAGAGAAGCTTTCTTT. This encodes CASSTLRGMTRREAFF.